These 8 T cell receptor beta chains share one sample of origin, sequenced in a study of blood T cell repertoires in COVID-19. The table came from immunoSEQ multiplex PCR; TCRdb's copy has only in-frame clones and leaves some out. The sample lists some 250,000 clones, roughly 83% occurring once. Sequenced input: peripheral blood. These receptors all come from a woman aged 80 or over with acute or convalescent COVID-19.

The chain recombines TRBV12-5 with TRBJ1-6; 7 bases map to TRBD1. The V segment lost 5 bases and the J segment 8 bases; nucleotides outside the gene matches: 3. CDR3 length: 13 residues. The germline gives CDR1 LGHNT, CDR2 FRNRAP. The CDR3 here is CASGPDRDSPLHF. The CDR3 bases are TGTGCTAGTGGTCCTGACAGGGATTCACCCCTCCACTTT.

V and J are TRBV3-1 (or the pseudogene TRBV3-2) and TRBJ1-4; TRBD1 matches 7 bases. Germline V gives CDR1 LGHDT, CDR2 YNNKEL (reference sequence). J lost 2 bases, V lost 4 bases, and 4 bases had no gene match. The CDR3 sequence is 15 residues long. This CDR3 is CASSRGRGTNEKLFF. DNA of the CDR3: TGTGCCAGCAGCCGAGGCAGGGGGACTAATGAAAAACTGTTTTTT.

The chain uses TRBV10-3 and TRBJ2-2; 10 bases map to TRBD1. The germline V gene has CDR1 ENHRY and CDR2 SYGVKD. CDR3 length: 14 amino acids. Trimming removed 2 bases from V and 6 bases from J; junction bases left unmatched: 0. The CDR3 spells CAISEGQGAGELFF. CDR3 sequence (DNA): TGTGCCATCAGTGAGGGACAGGGGGCCGGGGAGCTGTTTTTT.

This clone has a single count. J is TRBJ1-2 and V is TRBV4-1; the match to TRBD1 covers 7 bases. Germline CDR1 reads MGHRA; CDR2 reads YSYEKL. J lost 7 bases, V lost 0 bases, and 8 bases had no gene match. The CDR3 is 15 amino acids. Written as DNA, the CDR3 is TGCGCCAGCAGCCAAGACCCGACAGGGTGGGGTGGCTACACCTTC. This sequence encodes CASSQDPTGWGGYTF.

Written as DNA, the CDR3 is TGCGCCACCAAAAGCGAAGTAAATCATGAAAAACTGTTTTTT. It codes for CATKSEVNHEKLFF. The gene calls are TRBV10-2 and TRBJ1-4, with no clear D. Germline assignment: CDR1 WSHSY and CDR2 SAAADI. This CDR3 contains 14 residues. V lost 10 bases and J 6 bases, leaving 18 bases between the germline ends.

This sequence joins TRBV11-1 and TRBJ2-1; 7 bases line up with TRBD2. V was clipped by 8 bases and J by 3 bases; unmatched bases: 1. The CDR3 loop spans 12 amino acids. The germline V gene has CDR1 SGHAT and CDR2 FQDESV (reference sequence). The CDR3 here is CASAGVYNEQFF. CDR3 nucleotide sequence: TGTGCCAGCGCGGGGGTCTACAATGAGCAGTTCTTC.

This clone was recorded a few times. CDR3 coding DNA: TGTGCCAGTAGTAAGGGGACACGCAGCAATCAGCCCCAGCATTTT. It is translated as CASSKGTRSNQPQHF. The chain carries TRBV19 and TRBJ1-5; perhaps TRBD1 as D (6 bases). Germline V gene data show CDR1 as LNHDA and CDR2 as SQIVND (reference sequence). The CDR3 is 15 residues long. Between the trimmed V and J ends, which lost 4 bases and 1 base, there was a span of 11 bases.

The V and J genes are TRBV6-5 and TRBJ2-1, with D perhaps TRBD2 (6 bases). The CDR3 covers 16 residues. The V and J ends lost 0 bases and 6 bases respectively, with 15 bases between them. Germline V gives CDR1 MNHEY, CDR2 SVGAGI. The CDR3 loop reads CASSYSRRALGNEQFF. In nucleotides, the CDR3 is TGTGCCAGCAGTTACTCAAGGAGGGCCCTGGGCAATGAGCAGTTCTTC.